Listed below are T cell receptor beta chains from one sample, sequenced in a study of cytomegalovirus exposure and HLA in healthy donors. Here immunoSEQ multiplex PCR was the method, and the copy in TCRdb shows in-frame clones only, minus some. The sample carries 180,000 or so clones, around four fifths recorded once. The sample taken for sequencing was PBMCs. Every receptor here comes from a woman between 50 and 59 years old in good health and CMV-seropositive. CDR3s include the opening cysteine and the closing phenylalanine or tryptophan. The D gene is left open where the match is weak. The listing skips clone size in some rows; elsewhere it reads once, few, many or a size class.

J: TRBJ2-2; size: -; V: TRBV9; D: -; DNA: TGTGCCAGCAGCGTAAGGCGGGGGCCGAACACCGGGGAGCTGTTTTTT; CDR3: CASSVRRGPNTGELFF
J: TRBJ1-4; size: -; V: TRBV5-5; D: TRBD1; DNA: TGTGCCAGCAGCCATCGACAGGGCGAACTGTTTTTT; CDR3: CASSHRQGELFF
J: TRBJ2-1; size: -; V: TRBV7-3; D: -; DNA: TGTGCCAGCAGCTTAACCGGGAGCTCCTACAATGAGCAGTTCTTC; CDR3: CASSLTGSSYNEQFF
J: TRBJ2-7; size: -; V: TRBV6-1; D: -; DNA: TGTGCCAGCAGTGAATTTGGATTCGGGCGGGACGAGCAGTACTTC; CDR3: CASSEFGFGRDEQYF
J: TRBJ2-1; size: -; V: TRBV11-1; D: -; DNA: TGTGCCAGCAGCTTAACGGGGGAGCCTTACAATGAGCAGTTCTTC; CDR3: CASSLTGEPYNEQFF
J: TRBJ2-3; size: -; V: TRBV9; D: -; DNA: TGTGCCAGCAGCGTGACAGGCTGGACAGATACGCAGTATTTT; CDR3: CASSVTGWTDTQYF
J: TRBJ1-1; size: -; V: TRBV20-1; D: -; DNA: TGCAGTGCTAGAGATAGGACAGAAGCTTTCTTT; CDR3: CSARDRTEAFF
J: TRBJ1-1; size: -; V: TRBV28; D: -; DNA: TGTGCCAGCAGTTTACAACAGTCGAACACTGAAGCTTTCTTT; CDR3: CASSLQQSNTEAFF
J: TRBJ2-3; size: -; V: TRBV18; D: -; DNA: TGTGCCAGCTCCTCGATTGGGCTGGACACGGGCACAGATACGCAGTATTTT; CDR3: CASSSIGLDTGTDTQYF
J: TRBJ1-1; size: -; V: TRBV7-9; D: -; DNA: TGTGCCAGCAGCTTTAGCGGGCAAACTGAAGCTTTCTTT; CDR3: CASSFSGQTEAFF
J: TRBJ2-2; size: -; V: TRBV19; D: -; DNA: TGTGCCAGTAGTAGGGCTGTCACCGGGGAGCTGTTTTTT; CDR3: CASSRAVTGELFF
J: TRBJ2-1; size: -; V: TRBV5-4; D: TRBD1; DNA: TGTGCCAGCAGCTACAGGGGGGTCCAGTTCTTC; CDR3: CASSYRGVQFF
J: TRBJ2-1; size: -; V: TRBV5-3; D: TRBD2; DNA: TGTGCCAGAAGCCCGCTCGGGGGGGCTGGTGGGAGCTCCTACAATGAGCAGTTCTTC; CDR3: CARSPLGGAGGSSYNEQFF
J: TRBJ1-1; size: -; V: TRBV6-5; D: -; DNA: TGTGCCAGCAGTTACGACACCCCAGATCGGACTGAAGCTTTCTTT; CDR3: CASSYDTPDRTEAFF
J: TRBJ2-1; size: -; V: TRBV5-1; D: -; DNA: TGCGCCAGCAGCTTGCTTTTGACAGGGACTGGTGAGTTCTTC; CDR3: CASSLLLTGTGEFF
J: TRBJ1-2; size: -; V: TRBV19; D: -; DNA: TGTGCCAGTAGTATCGACACACGCTATGGCTACACCTTC; CDR3: CASSIDTRYGYTF
J: TRBJ1-5; size: -; V: TRBV28; D: TRBD1; DNA: TGTGCCAGCAGTCCCCAGGGACAGGGAAAGCATCAGCCCCAGCATTTT; CDR3: CASSPQGQGKHQPQHF
J: TRBJ2-3; size: few; V: TRBV4-3; D: -; DNA: TGCGCCAGCAGCCGTAGATACCCCGTTAGCACAGATACGCAGTATTTT; CDR3: CASSRRYPVSTDTQYF
J: TRBJ2-2; size: -; V: TRBV9; D: TRBD1; DNA: TGTGCCAGCAGCTCTGGACAGGGGGGAAGGGGCGGGGAGCTGTTTTTT; CDR3: CASSSGQGGRGGELFF
J: TRBJ2-3; size: few; V: TRBV6-6; D: -; DNA: TGTGCCAGCAGTCCCGCAGTCCACGGGGGCACAGATACGCAGTATTTT; CDR3: CASSPAVHGGTDTQYF
J: TRBJ2-5; size: -; V: TRBV18; D: -; DNA: TGTGCCAGCTCGCCCGGGCGGGGAGAGACCCAGTACTTC; CDR3: CASSPGRGETQYF
J: TRBJ2-3; size: -; V: TRBV10-1; D: -; DNA: TGCGCCAGCAGTGCTCGTAAGCATACGCAGTATTTT; CDR3: CASSARKHTQYF
J: TRBJ2-3; size: -; V: TRBV11-2; D: -; DNA: TGTGCCAGCAGCTTAGATTTTAGCTCAGATACGCAGTATTTT; CDR3: CASSLDFSSDTQYF
J: TRBJ1-5; size: -; V: TRBV7-9; D: TRBD1; DNA: TGTGCCAGCAGCCCTATGGGAGGGGGCGACAGGGGTAATCAGCCCCAGCATTTT; CDR3: CASSPMGGGDRGNQPQHF
J: TRBJ2-7; size: -; V: TRBV5-1; D: -; DNA: TGCGCCAGCAGCTTTCGACAGGCTACATCCTACGAGCAGTACTTC; CDR3: CASSFRQATSYEQYF
J: TRBJ1-3; size: -; V: TRBV6-5; D: -; DNA: TGTGCCAGCAGTCCTACAGGGTCGGGAAACACCATATATTTT; CDR3: CASSPTGSGNTIYF
J: TRBJ1-1; size: -; V: TRBV7-9; D: -; DNA: TGTGCCAGCAGCTTCATGACAGGACCGAACACTGAAGCTTTCTTT; CDR3: CASSFMTGPNTEAFF
J: TRBJ1-2; size: -; V: TRBV4-1; D: -; DNA: TGCGCCAGCAGCCAAGTCCGACAGTTGGGCGGCTACACCTTC; CDR3: CASSQVRQLGGYTF
J: TRBJ1-4; size: -; V: TRBV6-5; D: -; DNA: TGTGCCAGCAGTAAACAGACAACTAATGAAAAACTGTTTTTT; CDR3: CASSKQTTNEKLFF
J: TRBJ2-5; size: -; V: TRBV19; D: -; DNA: TGTGCCAGTAGAATACGGGAGACAGCTCAAGAGACCCAGTACTTC; CDR3: CASRIRETAQETQYF
J: TRBJ2-5; size: -; V: TRBV5-1; D: TRBD1; DNA: TGCGCCAGCAGCCTCACAGGGGGTAGGGAGACCCAGTACTTC; CDR3: CASSLTGGRETQYF
J: TRBJ2-5; size: -; V: TRBV7-8; D: TRBD2; DNA: TGTGCCAGCAGCTTAGTAGGCGGGGGGCCCCAAGAGACCCAGTACTTC; CDR3: CASSLVGGGPQETQYF
J: TRBJ1-4; size: -; V: TRBV28; D: TRBD1; DNA: TGTGCCAGCACCAGGGGGTGGCGGGCTGCAACTAATGAAAAACTGTTTTTT; CDR3: CASTRGWRAATNEKLFF
J: TRBJ2-7; size: -; V: TRBV11-2; D: -; DNA: TGTGCCAGCAGCTTTTCAGGGCAAGGCCCCCTCTACGAGCAGTACTTC; CDR3: CASSFSGQGPLYEQYF
J: TRBJ2-7; size: -; V: TRBV28; D: TRBD2; DNA: TGTGCCAGCACCCCTCTGGGTCTAGCGGGAGGACAAGACGAGCAGTACTTC; CDR3: CASTPLGLAGGQDEQYF
J: TRBJ2-2; size: few; V: TRBV7-2; D: TRBD2; DNA: TGTGCCAGCAGCCAGAGCGGGGGTTACACCGGGGAGCTGTTTTTT; CDR3: CASSQSGGYTGELFF
J: TRBJ2-5; size: -; V: TRBV5-1; D: -; DNA: TGCGCCAGCAGCTGGCAGGGGTACCAAGAGACCCAGTACTTC; CDR3: CASSWQGYQETQYF
J: TRBJ2-3; size: -; V: TRBV5-4; D: -; DNA: TGTGCCAGCAGCACGGACCGGGGTACGCAGTATTTT; CDR3: CASSTDRGTQYF
J: TRBJ1-1; size: few; V: TRBV19; D: -; DNA: TGTGCCAGTAGTAAAGCTTCTCTGGGAGCTGAAGCTTTCTTT; CDR3: CASSKASLGAEAFF
J: TRBJ1-1; size: -; V: TRBV1; D: -; DNA: TGCACCACCAGTACGGAGGACACTGAAGCTTTCTTT; CDR3: CTTSTEDTEAFF
J: TRBJ1-5; size: -; V: TRBV27; D: -; DNA: TGTGCCAGCAGTTCCCTAAATCAGCCCCAGCATTTT; CDR3: CASSSLNQPQHF
J: TRBJ2-5; size: -; V: TRBV6-1; D: -; DNA: TGTGCCAGCAGTGAGGCAGGGAAGACCCAGTACTTC; CDR3: CASSEAGKTQYF
J: TRBJ2-5; size: -; V: TRBV10-1; D: -; DNA: TGCGCCAGCAGTAGTGGAGGGAAAGAGACCCAGTACTTC; CDR3: CASSSGGKETQYF